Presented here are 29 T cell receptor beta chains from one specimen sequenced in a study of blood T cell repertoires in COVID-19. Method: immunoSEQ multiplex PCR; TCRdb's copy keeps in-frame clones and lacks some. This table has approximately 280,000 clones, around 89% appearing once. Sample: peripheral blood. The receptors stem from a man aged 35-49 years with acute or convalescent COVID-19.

CDR3 residues: CASSGRTAGTGNEKLFF. As DNA, the CDR3 is TGTGCCAGCAGCGGTAGAACCGCCGGGACAGGGAATGAAAAACTGTTTTTT. The chain combines TRBV25-1 with TRBJ1-4; 9 positions agree with TRBD1. Per the germline V gene, CDR1 is MGHDK and CDR2 is SYGVNS. This CDR3 has 17 residues. Losses at the gene ends were 6 bases for V and 5 bases for J; bases not matched to a gene: 13.

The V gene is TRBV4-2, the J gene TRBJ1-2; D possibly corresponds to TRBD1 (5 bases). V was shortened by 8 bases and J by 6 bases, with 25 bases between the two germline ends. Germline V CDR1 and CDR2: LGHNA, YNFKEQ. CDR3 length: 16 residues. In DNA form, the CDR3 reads TGTGCCAGCGCGAATCGGGGCGCGGGGGGGAAGGATGGCTACACCTTC. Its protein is CASANRGAGGKDGYTF.

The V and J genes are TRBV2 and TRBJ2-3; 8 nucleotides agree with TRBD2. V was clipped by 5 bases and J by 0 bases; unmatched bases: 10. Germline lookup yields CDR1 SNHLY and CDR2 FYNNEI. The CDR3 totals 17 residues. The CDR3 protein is CASSPGLAASSTDTQYF. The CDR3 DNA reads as TGTGCCAGCAGTCCCGGACTAGCTGCATCTAGCACAGATACGCAGTATTTT.

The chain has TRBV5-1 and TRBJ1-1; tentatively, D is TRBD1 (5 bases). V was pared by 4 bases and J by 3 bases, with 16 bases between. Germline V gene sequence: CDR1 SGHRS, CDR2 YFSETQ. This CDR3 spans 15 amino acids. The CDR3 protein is CASSPQPQGDTEAFF. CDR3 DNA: TGCGCCAGCAGCCCCCAACCGCAGGGCGACACTGAAGCTTTCTTT.

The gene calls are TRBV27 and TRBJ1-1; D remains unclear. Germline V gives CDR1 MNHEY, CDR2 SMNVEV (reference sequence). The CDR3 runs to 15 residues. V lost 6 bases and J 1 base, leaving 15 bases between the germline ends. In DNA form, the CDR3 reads TGTGCCAGCAGCCGGTTGAGTCCATCGAACACTGAAGCTTTCTTT. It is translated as CASSRLSPSNTEAFF.

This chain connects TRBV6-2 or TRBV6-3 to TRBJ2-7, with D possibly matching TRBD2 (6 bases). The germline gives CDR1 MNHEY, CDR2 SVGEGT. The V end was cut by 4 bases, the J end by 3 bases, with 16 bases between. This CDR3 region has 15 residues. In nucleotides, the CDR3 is TGTGCCAGCAGTTCGACCCTAGGCGGGGACTACGAGCAGTACTTC. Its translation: CASSSTLGGDYEQYF.

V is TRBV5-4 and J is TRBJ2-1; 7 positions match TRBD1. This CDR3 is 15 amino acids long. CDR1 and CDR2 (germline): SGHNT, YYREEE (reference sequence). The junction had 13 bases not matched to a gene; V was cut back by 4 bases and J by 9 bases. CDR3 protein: CASSPGDRDRPEQFF. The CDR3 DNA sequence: TGTGCCAGCAGCCCCGGCGACAGGGACCGTCCTGAGCAGTTCTTC.

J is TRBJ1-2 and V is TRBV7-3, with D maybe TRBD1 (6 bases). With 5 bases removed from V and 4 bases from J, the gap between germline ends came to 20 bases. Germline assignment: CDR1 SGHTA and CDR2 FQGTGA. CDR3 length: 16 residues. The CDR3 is CASSAPPGTNPYGYTF. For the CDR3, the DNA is TGTGCCAGCAGCGCGCCTCCCGGGACAAACCCCTATGGCTACACCTTC.

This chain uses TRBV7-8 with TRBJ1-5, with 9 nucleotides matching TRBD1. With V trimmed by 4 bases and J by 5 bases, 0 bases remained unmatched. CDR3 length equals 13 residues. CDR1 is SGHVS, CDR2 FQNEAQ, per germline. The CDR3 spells CASSWTGDQPQHF. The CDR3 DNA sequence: TGTGCCAGCAGCTGGACAGGGGATCAGCCCCAGCATTTT.

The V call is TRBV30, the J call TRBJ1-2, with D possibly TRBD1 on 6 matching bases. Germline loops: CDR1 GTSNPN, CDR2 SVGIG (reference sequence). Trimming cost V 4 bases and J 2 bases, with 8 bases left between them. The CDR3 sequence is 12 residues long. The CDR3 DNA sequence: TGTGCCTGGACAAGGGGGAACTATGGCTACACCTTC. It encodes CAWTRGNYGYTF.

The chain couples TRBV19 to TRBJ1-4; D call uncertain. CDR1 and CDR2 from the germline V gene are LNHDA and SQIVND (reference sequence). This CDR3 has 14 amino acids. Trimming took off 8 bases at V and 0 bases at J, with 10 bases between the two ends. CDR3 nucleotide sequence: TGTGCCAGTGGAGGTCGAGCAACTAATGAAAAACTGTTTTTT. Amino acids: CASGGRATNEKLFF.

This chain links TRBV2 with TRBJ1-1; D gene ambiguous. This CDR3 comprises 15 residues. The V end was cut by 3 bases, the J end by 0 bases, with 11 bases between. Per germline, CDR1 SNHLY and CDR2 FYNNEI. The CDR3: CASSDTISMNTEAFF. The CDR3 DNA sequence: TGTGCCAGCAGTGATACCATCAGTATGAACACTGAAGCTTTCTTT.

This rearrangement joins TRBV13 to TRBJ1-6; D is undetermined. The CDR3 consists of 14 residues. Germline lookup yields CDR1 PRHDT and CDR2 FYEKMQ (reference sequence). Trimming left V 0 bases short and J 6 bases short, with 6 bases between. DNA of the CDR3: TGTGCCAGCAGCTTAGGGTCACTTAATTCACCCCTCCACTTT. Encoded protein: CASSLGSLNSPLHF.

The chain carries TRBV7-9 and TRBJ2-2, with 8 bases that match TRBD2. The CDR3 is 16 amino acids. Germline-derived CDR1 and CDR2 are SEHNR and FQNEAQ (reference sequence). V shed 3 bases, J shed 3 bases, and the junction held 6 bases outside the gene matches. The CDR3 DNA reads TGTGCCAGCAGCTTCCGGCGGGGGGTTGACACCGGGGAGCTGTTTTTT. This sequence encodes CASSFRRGVDTGELFF.

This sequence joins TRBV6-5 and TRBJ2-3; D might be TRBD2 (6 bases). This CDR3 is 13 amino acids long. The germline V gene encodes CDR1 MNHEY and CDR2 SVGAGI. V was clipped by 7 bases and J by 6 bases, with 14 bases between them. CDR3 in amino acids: CASNPPGVDTQYF. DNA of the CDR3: TGTGCCAGCAACCCGCCGGGGGTGGATACGCAGTATTTT.

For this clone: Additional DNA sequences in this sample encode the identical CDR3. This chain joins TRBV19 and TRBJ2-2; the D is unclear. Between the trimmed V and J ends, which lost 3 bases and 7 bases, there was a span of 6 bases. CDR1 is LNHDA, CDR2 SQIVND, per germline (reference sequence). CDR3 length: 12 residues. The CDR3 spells CASSMSVGELFF. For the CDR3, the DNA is TGTGCCAGTAGTATGAGCGTCGGGGAGCTGTTTTTT.

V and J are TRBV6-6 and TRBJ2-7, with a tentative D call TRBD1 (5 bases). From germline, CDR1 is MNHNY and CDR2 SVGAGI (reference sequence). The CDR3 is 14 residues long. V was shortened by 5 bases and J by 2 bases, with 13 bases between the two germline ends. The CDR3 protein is CASSTQTEAYEQYF. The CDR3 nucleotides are TGTGCCAGCAGTACTCAGACAGAGGCCTACGAGCAGTACTTC.

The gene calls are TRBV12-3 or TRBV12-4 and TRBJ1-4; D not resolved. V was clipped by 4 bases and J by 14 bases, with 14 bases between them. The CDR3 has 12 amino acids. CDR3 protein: CASSSEGMGLFF. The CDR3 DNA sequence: TGTGCCAGCAGTTCGGAGGGAATGGGGCTGTTTTTT.

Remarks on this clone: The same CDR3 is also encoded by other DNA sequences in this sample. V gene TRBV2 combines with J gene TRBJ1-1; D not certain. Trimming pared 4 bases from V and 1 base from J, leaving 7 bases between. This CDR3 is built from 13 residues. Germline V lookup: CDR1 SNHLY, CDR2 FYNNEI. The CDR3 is CASSGRGNTEAFF. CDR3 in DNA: TGTGCCAGCAGTGGTCGGGGGAACACTGAAGCTTTCTTT.

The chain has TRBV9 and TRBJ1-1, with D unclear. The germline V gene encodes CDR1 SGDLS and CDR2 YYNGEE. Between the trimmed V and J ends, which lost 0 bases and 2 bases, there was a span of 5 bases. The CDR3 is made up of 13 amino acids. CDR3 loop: CASSVAFNTEAFF. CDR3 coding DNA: TGTGCCAGCAGCGTAGCCTTTAACACTGAAGCTTTCTTT.

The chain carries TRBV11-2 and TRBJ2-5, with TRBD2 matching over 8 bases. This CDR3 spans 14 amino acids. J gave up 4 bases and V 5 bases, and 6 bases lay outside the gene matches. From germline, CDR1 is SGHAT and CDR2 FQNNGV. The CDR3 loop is CASSISGGGETQYF. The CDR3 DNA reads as TGTGCCAGCAGCATCAGCGGGGGAGGAGAGACCCAGTACTTC.

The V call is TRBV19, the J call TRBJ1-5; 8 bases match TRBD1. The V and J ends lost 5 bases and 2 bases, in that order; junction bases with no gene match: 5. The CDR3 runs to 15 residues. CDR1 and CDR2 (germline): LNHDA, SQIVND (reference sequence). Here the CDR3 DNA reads TGTGCCAGTAGTTTCGAGGGACAGGGCAATCAGCCCCAGCATTTT. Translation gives CASSFEGQGNQPQHF.

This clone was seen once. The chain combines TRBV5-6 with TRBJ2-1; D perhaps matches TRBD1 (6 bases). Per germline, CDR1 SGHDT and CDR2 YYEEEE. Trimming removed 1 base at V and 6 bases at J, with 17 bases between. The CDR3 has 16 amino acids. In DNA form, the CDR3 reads TGTGCCAGCAGCTTGCCCGCAGGGGCCCCACTCAATGAGCAGTTCTTC. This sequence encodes CASSLPAGAPLNEQFF.

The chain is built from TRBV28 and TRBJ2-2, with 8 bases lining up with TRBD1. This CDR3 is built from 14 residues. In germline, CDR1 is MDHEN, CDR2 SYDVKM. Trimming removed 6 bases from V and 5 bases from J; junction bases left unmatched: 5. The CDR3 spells CASSRRTGTGELFF. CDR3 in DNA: TGTGCCAGCAGCCGAAGGACAGGGACCGGGGAGCTGTTTTTT.

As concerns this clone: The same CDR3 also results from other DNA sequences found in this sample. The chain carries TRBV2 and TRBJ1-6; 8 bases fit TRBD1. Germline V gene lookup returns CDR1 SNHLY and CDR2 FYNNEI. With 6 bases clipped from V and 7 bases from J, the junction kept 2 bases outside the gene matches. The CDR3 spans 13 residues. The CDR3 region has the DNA TGTGCCAGCAGCGACAGGGGCAATTCACCCCTCCACTTT. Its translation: CASSDRGNSPLHF. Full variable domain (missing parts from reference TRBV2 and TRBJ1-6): EPEVTQTPSHQVTQMGQEVILRCVPISNHLYFYWYRQILGQKVEFLVSFYNNEISEKSEIFDDQFSVERPDGSNFTLKIRSTKLEDSAMYFCASSDRGNSPLHFGNGTRLTVT.

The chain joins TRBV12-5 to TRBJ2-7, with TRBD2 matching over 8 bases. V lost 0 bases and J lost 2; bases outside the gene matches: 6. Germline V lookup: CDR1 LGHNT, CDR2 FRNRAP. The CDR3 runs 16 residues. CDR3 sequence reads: CASGLVFGGATYEQYF. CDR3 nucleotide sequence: TGTGCTAGTGGTTTGGTGTTCGGGGGGGCAACCTACGAGCAGTACTTC.

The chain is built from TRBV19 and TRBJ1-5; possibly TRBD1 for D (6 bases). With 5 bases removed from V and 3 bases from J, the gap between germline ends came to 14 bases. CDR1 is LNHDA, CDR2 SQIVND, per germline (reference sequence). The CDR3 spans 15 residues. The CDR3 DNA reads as TGTGCCAGTAGTTGGGGAACAGGGATCAATCAGCCCCAGCATTTT. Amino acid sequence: CASSWGTGINQPQHF.

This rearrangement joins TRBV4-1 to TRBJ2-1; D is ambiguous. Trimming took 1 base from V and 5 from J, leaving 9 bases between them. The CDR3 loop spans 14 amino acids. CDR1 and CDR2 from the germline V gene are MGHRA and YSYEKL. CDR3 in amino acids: CASSQGRVNNEQFF. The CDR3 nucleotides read TGCGCCAGCAGCCAAGGACGGGTAAACAATGAGCAGTTCTTC.

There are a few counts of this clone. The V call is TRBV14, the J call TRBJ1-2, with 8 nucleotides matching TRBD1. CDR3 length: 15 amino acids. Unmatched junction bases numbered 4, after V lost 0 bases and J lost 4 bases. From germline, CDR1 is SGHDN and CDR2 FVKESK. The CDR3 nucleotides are TGTGCCAGCAGCCAAGACCAGGGGGCAAGCTATGGCTACACCTTC. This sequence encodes CASSQDQGASYGYTF.